Below are 6 T cell receptor beta chains sequenced from a single sample in a study of regulatory T cells in long-lasting Graves disease. Construction of TCR beta libraries relied on iRepertoire HTBI primers and on Arm-PCR targeting CDR3 regions. TCRdb reprocessed the multiplex PCR reads with MiXCR, giving one entry per CDR3 protein. The sample consists of hundreds of thousands of distinct CDR3 sequences, around a fifth of them appearing once. As for time point: persistent/refractory GD, antithyroid drugs over 5 years with positive TRAb. Extracted PBMC RNA gave rise to the TCR library. The source material was peripheral blood mononuclear cells (PBMCs), sampled when the disease was refractory, from a patient treated with antithyroid drugs. The receptors here all came from a female donor with Graves disease.

This clonotype was recorded many times. V and J are TRBV20-1 and TRBJ2-5, with a weak D call TRBD2 (6 bases). Germline-derived CDR1 and CDR2 are DFQATT and SNEGSKA (reference sequence). V shed 4 bases and J shed 4 bases, with 16 bases lying between them. The CDR3 contains 14 residues. Here the CDR3 reads CSAKTGVGAETQYF. CDR3 in DNA: TGCAGTGCTAAAACGGGAGTAGGCGCAGAGACCCAGTACTTC.

This clonotype has only a few counts. One end of the junction varies from germline; a read error may be responsible. J is TRBJ2-7 and V is TRBV11-2; D possibly corresponds to TRBD2 (6 bases). The CDR3 extends over 14 amino acids. Germline CDR1 is SGHAT and CDR2 is FQNNGV. This CDR3 is CASSPGLPSYEQYF. The CDR3 DNA sequence: TGCGCCAGCAGCCCGGGACTGCCCTCCTACGAGCAGTACTTC.

This clonotype was counted many times. V gene TRBV7-3 combines with J gene TRBJ2-2, with a tentative D call TRBD1 (5 bases). The germline V and J ends were trimmed by 5 bases and 7 bases, with 17 bases remaining between them. The CDR3 loop spans 15 amino acids. Germline assignment: CDR1 SGHTA and CDR2 FQGTGA. CDR3 residues: CASSPSQGGIGELFF. As DNA, the CDR3 is TGTGCCAGCAGCCCTTCCCAGGGTGGAATCGGGGAGCTGTTTTTT.

This clonotype was seen only a few times. The chain couples TRBV19 to TRBJ1-3; D might be TRBD1 (5 bases). Germline V gives CDR1 LNHDA, CDR2 SQIVND (reference sequence). CDR3 length: 15 residues. V gave up 5 bases and J gave up 4 bases, with 15 bases separating them. The CDR3 nucleotides read TGTGCCAGTAGTCGGATTGAGGGGTCGGGAAACACCATATATTTT. Its protein is CASSRIEGSGNTIYF.

The chain carries TRBV4-2 and TRBJ2-2; perhaps TRBD2 as D (5 bases). Per the germline V gene, CDR1 is LGHNA and CDR2 is YNFKEQ. This CDR3 has 14 amino acids. V lost 4 bases and J lost 3, with 9 bases in between. CDR3 nucleotides: TGTGCCAGCAGCCTCACTAGTGACACCGGGGAGCTGTTTTTT. It yields the protein CASSLTSDTGELFF.

This clonotype was counted many times. CDR3 protein: CASSSRTGGYGYTF. The CDR3 nucleotides read TGTGCCAGCAGCTCCCGGACAGGGGGCTATGGCTACACCTTC. This chain connects TRBV7-2 to TRBJ1-2; 10 positions match TRBD1. The V and J ends lost 4 bases and 4 bases, in that order; junction bases with no gene match: 3. This CDR3 is 14 amino acids long. Germline V gene lookup returns CDR1 SGHTA and CDR2 FQGNSA. Complete variable domain (other parts from reference TRBV7-2 and TRBJ1-2): GAGVSQSPSNKVTEKGKDVELRCDPISGHTALYWYRQSLGQGLEFLIYFQGNSAPDKSGLPSDRFSAERTGGSVSTLTIQRTQQEDSAVYLCASSSRTGGYGYTFGSGTRLTVV.